This T cell receptor beta chain was sequenced in a study of naive and memory T cell subsets. This CDR3 comprises 15 residues. Trimming left V 4 bases short and J 3 bases short, with 16 bases between. Per germline, CDR1 LNHDA and CDR2 SQIVND (reference sequence). This clonotype was recorded many times. Antigen unknown. General observations from the study: Over 85% of naive TCR sequences appeared only once, unlike memory subsets. Possibly reflecting memory cells re-expressing CD45RA, a few larger clonotypes occurred in naive repertoires, especially CD8.

Two oligonucleotides, mixed equimolar, formed the beta constant-region primer covering TRBC1 and TRBC2. The ligated cDNA underwent four PCR rounds using SP2 and nested alpha and beta constant-region primers. TCRdb used MiXCR to reprocess the UMI-ligation and nested PCR reads, holding one entry per CDR3 protein. The sample consists of tens of thousands of distinct CDR3 sequences, roughly 10% of them appearing once. This TCR was recovered from a human donor in good health. The gene calls are TRBV19 and TRBJ2-7; D could derive from TRBD1 or TRBD2 (6 bases each). The sequenced sample was naive CD4+ T cells from blood. DNA of the CDR3: TGTGCCAGTAGTACTACAGGGACTCCGAACTACGAGCAGTACTTC. It is translated as CASSTTGTPNYEQYF. Supplemented by reference TRBV19 and TRBJ2-7, the full variable domain reads DGGITQSPKYLFRKEGQNVTLSCEQNLNHDAMYWYRQDPGQGLRLIYYSQIVNDFQKGDIAEGYSVSREKKESFPLTVTSAQKNPTAFYLCASSTTGTPNYEQYFGPGTRLTVT.